These 25 T cell receptor beta chains were sequenced from one sample in a study of PD-1 blockade in classical Hodgkin lymphoma. Every patient experienced relapse after autologous stem cell transplantation, and brentuximab vedotin exposure varied. The table came from immunoSEQ multiplex PCR; TCRdb's copy has only in-frame clones and leaves some out. Among more than 140,000 clones listed, approximately 81% were seen once. The sample in question was peripheral blood mononuclear cells (PBMCs), obtained before the second cycle of nivolumab. The receptors were gathered from a human donor with classical Hodgkin lymphoma.

This chain connects TRBV6-5 to TRBJ1-2; D is ambiguous. Trimming stripped 5 bases from V and 2 bases from J, with 12 bases between. Germline CDR1 and CDR2: MNHEY and SVGAGI. The CDR3 covers 14 residues. The CDR3 DNA is TGTGCCAGCAGTCCTTTTGGTGAGAACTATGGCTACACCTTC. Its protein is CASSPFGENYGYTF.

The rearrangement joins TRBV19 to TRBJ2-3; TRBD2 agrees at 9 bases. Trimming cost V 6 bases and J 2 bases; bases outside gene matches: 3. The germline V gene encodes CDR1 LNHDA and CDR2 SQIVND (reference sequence). This CDR3 has 14 residues. The CDR3 reads CASRSGGITDTQYF. The CDR3 DNA sequence: TGTGCCAGTAGGAGCGGGGGGATCACAGATACGCAGTATTTT.

The chain employs TRBV28 and TRBJ2-5, with 9 bases lining up with TRBD2. Trimming took 6 bases from V and 4 from J; bases not matched to a gene: 9. CDR1 is MDHEN, CDR2 SYDVKM, per germline. This CDR3 spans 15 amino acids. The CDR3 sequence is CASSPSGAGRETQYF. In DNA, the CDR3 is TGTGCCAGCAGCCCTAGCGGGGCGGGAAGAGAGACCCAGTACTTC.

This clone has a single count. The V and J genes are TRBV7-9 and TRBJ2-3; 10 bases match TRBD1. The germline gives CDR1 SEHNR, CDR2 FQNEAQ (reference sequence). V shed 2 bases, J shed 3 bases, and the junction held 8 bases outside the gene matches. The CDR3 extends over 17 amino acids. The CDR3: CASSLTAGQGLTDTQYF. The CDR3 DNA reads TGTGCCAGCAGCTTAACTGCGGGACAGGGGCTTACAGATACGCAGTATTTT.

J is TRBJ1-2 and V is TRBV6-5; D gene ambiguous. The CDR3 is 12 residues long. Trimming cost V 8 bases and J 3 bases, with 10 bases left between them. The germline gives CDR1 MNHEY, CDR2 SVGAGI. The CDR3 coding sequence is TGTGCCAGCGCTGAGGCGGACTATGGCTACACCTTC. It translates to CASAEADYGYTF.

The V and J genes are TRBV6-6 and TRBJ1-3, with 7 bases fitting TRBD1. V gave up 5 bases and J gave up 4 bases; unmatched junction bases: 2. The length of the CDR3 is 13 residues. Germline CDR1 and CDR2: MNHNY and SVGAGI (reference sequence). The CDR3 DNA is TGTGCCAGCAGTACGGGACAGGGAAACACCATATATTTT. Its protein product is CASSTGQGNTIYF.

This clone was counted only a few times. The CDR3 loop is CASSFGGRYGYTF. CDR3 bases: TGTGCCAGCAGTTTTGGAGGGCGCTATGGCTACACCTTC. The chain couples TRBV28 to TRBJ1-2; the D is unclear. Germline assignment: CDR1 MDHEN and CDR2 SYDVKM. The CDR3 has 13 amino acids. Trimming took 3 bases from V and 4 from J, leaving 9 bases between them.

There are a few counts of this clone. The chain joins TRBV9 to TRBJ2-1; 8 nucleotides agree with TRBD2. The CDR3 extends over 16 amino acids. After removal of 0 bases from V and 6 bases from J, the junction contained 8 bases not matched to a gene. Germline CDR1 is SGDLS and CDR2 is YYNGEE. This CDR3 is CASSVGLSGGVNEQFF. CDR3 coding DNA: TGTGCCAGCAGCGTAGGATTATCCGGGGGGGTCAATGAGCAGTTCTTC. Full variable domain (remainder filled in from reference TRBV9 and TRBJ2-1): DSGVTQTPKHLITATGQRVTLRCSPRSGDLSVYWYQQSLDQGLQFLIQYYNGEERAKGNILERFSAQQFPDLHSELNLSSLELGDSALYFCASSVGLSGGVNEQFFGPGTRLTVL.

The V and J genes are TRBV7-9 and TRBJ2-3, with a possible D match to TRBD2 (6 bases). The V end was cut by 2 bases, the J end by 2 bases, with 17 bases between. The length of the CDR3 is 17 residues. Germline V gives CDR1 SEHNR, CDR2 FQNEAQ (reference sequence). Here the CDR3 reads CASSLNYGGANTDTQYF. CDR3 DNA sequence: TGTGCCAGCAGCTTAAACTACGGGGGAGCTAACACAGATACGCAGTATTTT.

The chain couples TRBV19 to TRBJ2-5, with D possibly matching TRBD1 (5 bases). V was pared by 8 bases and J by 0 bases, with 10 bases between. This CDR3 spans 13 amino acids. Germline values: CDR1 LNHDA, CDR2 SQIVND (reference sequence). The CDR3 DNA sequence: TGTGCCAGTTCACGACAGTACCAAGAGACCCAGTACTTC. This translates into CASSRQYQETQYF.

The V call is TRBV4-2, the J call TRBJ1-1, with D perhaps TRBD1 (5 bases). V was shortened by 4 bases and J by 1 base, with 13 bases between the two germline ends. Germline lookup yields CDR1 LGHNA and CDR2 YNFKEQ. The CDR3 is 15 residues long. CDR3 sequence: CASSLSRRENTEAFF. The CDR3 nucleotides are TGTGCCAGCAGCCTCTCTCGCAGGGAGAACACTGAAGCTTTCTTT.

The chain recombines TRBV10-3 with TRBJ1-5; no firm D call. CDR1 and CDR2 (germline): ENHRY, SYGVKD. CDR3 length equals 13 residues. Trimming pared 7 bases from V and 3 bases from J, leaving 10 bases between. The DNA for the CDR3 is TGTGCCATCACCCCGGACCTCAATCAGCCCCAGCATTTT. Encoded protein: CAITPDLNQPQHF.

The gene calls are TRBV6-5 and TRBJ2-7, with unresolved D. The CDR3 is 11 residues long. Per the germline V gene, CDR1 is MNHEY and CDR2 is SVGAGI. V was clipped by 6 bases and J by 8 bases, with 11 bases between them. The CDR3 reads CASRTGLQQYF. The CDR3 bases are TGTGCCAGCAGGACGGGCCTGCAGCAGTACTTC.

This clone has only a few counts. The chain recombines TRBV7-9 with TRBJ1-1, with D possibly matching TRBD1 (5 bases). Between the trimmed V and J ends, which lost 5 bases and 7 bases, there was a span of 11 bases. The V gene's germline CDR1 is SEHNR and CDR2 FQNEAQ (reference sequence). This CDR3 comprises 12 residues. Here the CDR3 reads CASSLQGIEAFF. The CDR3 DNA reads TGTGCCAGCAGCCTCCAGGGAATTGAAGCTTTCTTT.

V is TRBV7-9 and J is TRBJ2-7; 8 positions agree with TRBD2. Germline-derived CDR1 and CDR2 are SEHNR and FQNEAQ (reference sequence). The V segment lost 6 bases and the J segment 0 bases; nucleotides outside the gene matches: 7. This CDR3 region has 15 residues. DNA of the CDR3: TGTGCCAGCAGGTATGAGCGGGGGCTCTCCTACGAGCAGTACTTC. Translating gives CASRYERGLSYEQYF.

The J gene is TRBJ2-7, the V gene TRBV11-2; possible D gene TRBD2, 5 bases. The V gene's germline CDR1 is SGHAT and CDR2 FQNNGV. The ends were cut back, 4 bases at V and 8 bases at J, with 21 bases in the middle. This CDR3 has 15 amino acids. The CDR3 reads CASSSSPSGAAKQYF. The CDR3 DNA follows: TGTGCCAGCAGCTCTTCCCCGAGTGGAGCGGCAAAGCAGTACTTC.

This chain connects TRBV19 to TRBJ2-7; D is tentatively TRBD1 or TRBD2 (5 bases each). Trimming shortened V by 3 bases and J by 2 bases, and 14 bases separated the two germline ends. The CDR3 runs 15 residues. CDR1 and CDR2 (germline): LNHDA, SQIVND (reference sequence). This chain's CDR3 is CASSMTEGPAYEQYF. The CDR3 DNA reads TGTGCCAGTAGTATGACCGAGGGGCCTGCCTACGAGCAGTACTTC.

The chain has TRBV6-1 and TRBJ2-5, with 7 bases that match TRBD1. This CDR3 comprises 14 residues. The V segment lost 8 bases and the J segment 2 bases; nucleotides outside the gene matches: 8. Looked up from germline, CDR1 is MNHNS and CDR2 is SASEGT. The CDR3: CASSGGQAQETQYF. As DNA, the CDR3 is TGTGCCAGCTCGGGTGGACAGGCTCAAGAGACCCAGTACTTC.

This clone was seen a few times. The rearrangement joins TRBV4-3 to TRBJ2-7, with 9 bases identical to TRBD2. CDR1 and CDR2 (germline): LGHNA, YSLEER. This CDR3 has 17 amino acids. J was trimmed by 2 bases and V by 0 bases; bases with no gene match: 8. In nucleotides, the CDR3 is TGCGCCAGCAGCCAAGAACTTAGCGGGAGCCTGACCTACGAGCAGTACTTC. Translating it yields CASSQELSGSLTYEQYF.

V and J are TRBV7-2 and TRBJ1-1; 7 nucleotides agree with TRBD1. The CDR3 runs 13 residues. CDR1 is SGHTA, CDR2 FQGNSA, per germline. J lost 6 bases, V lost 3 bases, and 4 bases had no gene match. The CDR3 spells CASSLDRPAEAFF. In nucleotides, the CDR3 is TGTGCCAGCAGCTTGGACAGGCCCGCTGAAGCTTTCTTT.

V is TRBV6-6 and J is TRBJ1-4; the match to TRBD1 covers 9 bases. This CDR3 has 14 amino acids. V dropped 2 bases and J dropped 11; count of bases not matched to a gene: 6. Germline V lookup: CDR1 MNHNY, CDR2 SVGAGI (reference sequence). The CDR3 sequence is CASSYTPGTGKLFF. For the CDR3, the DNA is TGTGCCAGCAGTTACACCCCCGGGACAGGGAAACTGTTTTTT.

V usage is TRBV18 and J usage is TRBJ1-3, with a weak D call TRBD1 (5 bases). In germline, CDR1 is KGHSH, CDR2 LQKENI. The length of the CDR3 is 14 residues. Trimming cost V 2 bases and J 3 bases, with 8 bases left between them. The CDR3 protein is CASSPAGFGNTIYF. CDR3 DNA sequence: TGTGCCAGCTCACCAGCAGGGTTTGGAAACACCATATATTTT.

This clone was seen a few times. The CDR3 is CARDLRERFNEQFF. CDR3 DNA: TGTGCCAGGGATTTGCGGGAGCGATTCAATGAGCAGTTCTTC. The chain is built from TRBV28 and TRBJ2-1; 7 bases line up with TRBD2. The CDR3 sequence is 14 residues long. Germline lookup yields CDR1 MDHEN and CDR2 SYDVKM. The ends lost 9 bases at V and 6 bases at J; junction bases unmatched: 11.

This chain links TRBV7-2 with TRBJ2-5; TRBD2 might be the D (5 bases). Germline assignment: CDR1 SGHTA and CDR2 FQGNSA. CDR3 size: 15 residues. Trimming took 3 bases from V and 4 from J, leaving 15 bases between them. In DNA form, the CDR3 reads TGTGCCAGCAGCTTCTCTGTCCTAGCATCAGAGACCCAGTACTTC. Its translation: CASSFSVLASETQYF.

The chain's CDR3 is CAITGASGSPSYNEQFF. DNA of the CDR3: TGTGCCATCACTGGGGCTAGCGGGAGCCCCTCCTACAATGAGCAGTTCTTC. The V gene is TRBV10-3, the J gene TRBJ2-1, with TRBD2 matching over 10 bases. The V and J ends lost 7 bases and 0 bases, in that order; junction bases with no gene match: 9. The CDR3 is made up of 17 amino acids. CDR1 is ENHRY and CDR2 is SYGVKD in the germline V gene.